A single T cell receptor (beta chain) is shown here with its context. Its antigen is not identified. The germline V gene encodes CDR1 SGHTA and CDR2 FQGNSA. This CDR3 has 15 amino acids. V lost 5 bases to trimming and J lost 4 bases, with 15 bases between them. Assay: immunoSEQ multiplex PCR; the TCRdb copy retains only in-frame clones and omits some. The sample has some 140,000 clones, roughly 86% seen once. The record originates from a study of cytomegalovirus exposure and HLA in healthy donors. Study observations and caveats: The study listed 164 cytomegalovirus-associated TCR beta chains. Most observed TCR sequences were rare, whereas some public TCRs were detected in many donors.

The sample consisted of PBMCs. The receptor was isolated from a woman in her 30s in good health and CMV-seronegative. J is TRBJ2-1 and V is TRBV7-2; D might be TRBD1 (5 bases). CDR3 sequence reads: CASSPQWGAYNEQFF. CDR3 bases: TGTGCCAGCAGCCCTCAATGGGGCGCATACAATGAGCAGTTCTTC.